This is a list of T cell receptor beta chains from one sample in a study of regulatory T cells in long-lasting Graves disease. TCRdb processed the multiplex PCR reads anew with MiXCR; each CDR3 protein has one entry. Of 400,000 to 500,000 distinct CDR3 sequences in the sample, around 23% are singletons; the top ten hold roughly 13%. The source material was peripheral blood mononuclear cells (PBMCs), sampled when the disease was refractory, from a patient treated with antithyroid drugs. Receptor source: a female donor with Graves disease. Each CDR3 is given with its conserved first and last residue. The D gene is left open where the match is weak. A row's size may be missing; if present it is once, few, many or a size class.

TGTGCCAGCAGTGGAGGACAGCAGAGCTCCTATAATTCACCCCTCCACTTT CASSGGQQSSYNSPLHF many NA TRBJ1-6 TRBV2
TGTGCCTCCTTCCGGTTTTCTAGCGGGAGGGACACCGGGGAGCTGTTTTTT CASFRFSSGRDTGELFF many TRBD2 TRBJ2-2 TRBV28
TGTGCCAGCAGTTTTCTCCCGGGTGACTATGGCACCGGGGAGCTGTTTTTT CASSFLPGDYGTGELFF many NA TRBJ2-2 TRBV28
TGTGCCAGCAGCTTATTAATCGGTGCGGGACAGAAAAACGAGCAGTACTTC CASSLLIGAGQKNEQYF few NA TRBJ2-7 TRBV5-5
TGTGCCAGCAGTACTTGGACTAGCGGGAAGTTGGGGACCCAGTACTTC CASSTWTSGKLGTQYF many TRBD2 TRBJ2-5 TRBV2
TGTGCCAGCAGTGTAACGAGACTAGCTACCAATGAGCAGTTCTTC CASSVTRLATNEQFF NA TRBD2 TRBJ2-1 TRBV6-2/TRBV6-3
TGTGCCAGCAGCCAAGATCTGGGACAGCAAGAGACCCAGTACTTC CASSQDLGQQETQYF many TRBD1 TRBJ2-5 TRBV4-2
TGTGCCACCAGCAGAGATAAACTAGCGGGGGGAGAGCAGTACTTC CATSRDKLAGGEQYF few TRBD2 TRBJ2-7 TRBV15
TGTGCCAGCAGCCCAGGGCCTAGCGGGAGGTACGAGCAGTACTTC CASSPGPSGRYEQYF few TRBD2 TRBJ2-7 TRBV28
TGTGCCTGGAGATTCGCCGGCACTGAAGCTTTCTTT CAWRFAGTEAFF many NA TRBJ1-1 TRBV30
TGTGCCAGCAGCCCCAGGGATGATCCTGAAGCTTTCTTT CASSPRDDPEAFF many NA TRBJ1-1 TRBV11-1
TGCAGTGCCACCGGCGGTTCGACCTACAATGAGCAGTTCTTC CSATGGSTYNEQFF once NA TRBJ2-1 TRBV20-1
TGCAGCGTGGCAACCCTAAGGGATGGCTACACCTTC CSVATLRDGYTF few NA TRBJ1-2 TRBV29-1
TGTGCCAGCAGCTTAGAGGCAGGGATAGGCTACACCTTC CASSLEAGIGYTF NA NA TRBJ1-2 TRBV13
TGCAGTGCCACACAATCTGAAAACACCATATATTTT CSATQSENTIYF few NA TRBJ1-3 TRBV20-1
TGTGCCAGCAGCTTAACCCTGAACACCGGGGAGCTGTTTTTT CASSLTLNTGELFF many NA TRBJ2-2 TRBV7-3
TGTGCCAGCAGGAAGTACTACGAGCAGTACTTC CASRKYYEQYF many NA TRBJ2-7 TRBV6-1
TGTGCCAGCAGCTTAACTCGGGGACCCCAAGAGACCCAGTACTTC CASSLTRGPQETQYF NA NA TRBJ2-5 TRBV7-3
TGTGCCATCAGTGACTCCCTCCTCAGTCAGCCCCAGCATTTT CAISDSLLSQPQHF few NA TRBJ1-5 TRBV10-3
TGTGCCTGGAGACGGGAGGGCGAGACCCAGTACTTC CAWRREGETQYF NA TRBD2 TRBJ2-5 TRBV30
TGTGCCAGCAGTGAAGATCAGCGGAGGACTATCACAGATACGCAGTATTTT CASSEDQRRTITDTQYF few NA TRBJ2-3 TRBV2
TGTGCCAGCAGCCAAGAGGGAAGGCGAAACGGGGGCGAGCAGTACTTC CASSQEGRRNGGEQYF few NA TRBJ2-7 TRBV3-1
TGTGCCACCAGTGAGGCAGGAGGGGATTATCAGCCCCAGCATTTT CATSEAGGDYQPQHF many NA TRBJ1-5 TRBV24-1
TGCAGTGCTAGAGATCCCGCCGGGGTAGTTTACGAGCAGTACTTC CSARDPAGVVYEQYF NA NA TRBJ2-7 TRBV20-1
TGTGCCAGCAGTGAAGGGCTAGTTGAGACCCAGCACTTC CASSEGLVETQHF NA NA TRBJ2-5 TRBV2
TGTGCCAGCAGACTCGACAGGGGGAACACTGAAGCTTTCTTT CASRLDRGNTEAFF many TRBD1 TRBJ1-1 TRBV6-1
TGTGCCAGCAGTTTTAGGGGAGCGAACACCGGGGAGCTGTTTTTT CASSFRGANTGELFF many NA TRBJ2-2 TRBV12-3/TRBV12-4
TGTGCCAGCAGCGTAGTCCGGCAAGAGACCCAGTACTTC CASSVVRQETQYF many NA TRBJ2-5 TRBV9
TGCGCCAGCGCAAGACTAGCGGAAAGCTCCTACGAGCAGTACTTC CASARLAESSYEQYF few TRBD2 TRBJ2-7 TRBV10-2
TGTGCCAGCAGCTCAGGATTCACTTCAAAGAACACCGGGGAGCTGTTTTTT CASSSGFTSKNTGELFF few NA TRBJ2-2 TRBV7-9
TGTGCCAGCAGCCAGGATACGGGGGGCGGGAATTCACCCCTCCACTTT CASSQDTGGGNSPLHF NA NA TRBJ1-6 TRBV4-2
TGTGCCATCAGTGTAAGGACAGGGTTGCGCAATCAGCCCCGGCATTTT CAISVRTGLRNQPRHF NA TRBD1 TRBJ1-5 TRBV10-3
TGTGCCAGCAGTTTATGGTTCGGGAGCTCCTATAATTCACCCCTCCACTTT CASSLWFGSSYNSPLHF few NA TRBJ1-6 TRBV27
TGTGCCAGCAGCCAAGATATAGGTTCGACGTTTTATAGGCTCTCTGAAGCTTTCTTT CASSQDIGSTFYRLSEAFF few NA TRBJ1-1 TRBV3-1
TGCAGTGCCAACAGGGGAACCGGGGAGCTGTTTTTT CSANRGTGELFF NA TRBD1 TRBJ2-2 TRBV20-1
TGCAGTGCTAGAGACGGGAAGAACACTGAAGCTTTCTTT CSARDGKNTEAFF many NA TRBJ1-1 TRBV20-1
TGCGCCAGCAGCACGAACCCAGGGGAAGGACCCCTGAACACTGAAGCTTTCTTT CASSTNPGEGPLNTEAFF many NA TRBJ1-1 TRBV5-1
TGTGCCAGCAGCTCCGTCTCCGGTTCCTACAATGAGCAGTTCTTC CASSSVSGSYNEQFF NA NA TRBJ2-1 TRBV11-2
TGTGCCAGCAGCCAACATGGGACGGCCCAGAATAGCAATCAGCCCCAGCATTTT CASSQHGTAQNSNQPQHF many NA TRBJ1-5 TRBV28
TGTGCCAGCAGTTACCCGGGACAGGGGAAGGAGCTGAACACTGAAGCTTTCTTT CASSYPGQGKELNTEAFF NA TRBD1 TRBJ1-1 TRBV6-9
TGTGCCAGCAGCTCGACCTTCTTGGCGGGAGGGTTGGTCGGGGAGCTGTTTTTT CASSSTFLAGGLVGELFF few TRBD2 TRBJ2-2 TRBV7-2
TGCGCCAGCAGTGACGGCGGGAGGGGAGACGGGGAGCTGTTTTTT CASSDGGRGDGELFF NA TRBD2 TRBJ2-2 TRBV10-1
TGTGCCAGCAGCTCCCTCGTGACAGGTCCACAAGAGACCCAGTACTTC CASSSLVTGPQETQYF many NA TRBJ2-5 TRBV11-2
TGCAGTGCTAGAGGGGGAGACAAGCCCGACCAAGAGACCCAGTACTTC CSARGGDKPDQETQYF few NA TRBJ2-5 TRBV20-1
TGCGCCAGCAGCCAGGTCCCGGCTAATGAAAAACTGTTTTTT CASSQVPANEKLFF many NA TRBJ1-4 TRBV4-1
TGTGCCAGCAGCCGTATGACACCTGGGGAGCTGTTTTTT CASSRMTPGELFF NA NA TRBJ2-2 TRBV11-2
TGTGCCTGGAGTGGAGCGGGGGGCACAGATACGCAGTATTTT CAWSGAGGTDTQYF NA TRBD2 TRBJ2-3 TRBV30
TGTGCCAGCAGCTCTGGACTAGCGGGGGCAGCGGATACGCAGTATTTT CASSSGLAGAADTQYF few TRBD2 TRBJ2-3 TRBV11-2
TGTGCCACCAGTGAGTCTCATAGGTACCAAGAGACCCAGTACTTC CATSESHRYQETQYF NA NA TRBJ2-5 TRBV24-1
TGTGCCAGCAGTTACTCAGGGACTAGCAATCAGCCCCAGCATTTT CASSYSGTSNQPQHF many NA TRBJ1-5 TRBV6-2/TRBV6-3
TGTGCCAGCAGTTTACGGCTGAACACTGAAGCTTTCTTT CASSLRLNTEAFF many NA TRBJ1-1 TRBV28
TGTGCCAGCAGCTCTACAGGGTCCACTGAAGCTTTCTTT CASSSTGSTEAFF many NA TRBJ1-1 TRBV7-9
TGTGCCAGCACCAGGACTAGCGGGAGGGCCGGGGAGCTGTTTTTT CASTRTSGRAGELFF few TRBD2 TRBJ2-2 TRBV28
TGTGCCAGCAGCCGACAGCGGGATACGTGGTACGAGCAGTACTTC CASSRQRDTWYEQYF NA TRBD2 TRBJ2-7 TRBV7-8